This TCR beta chain originates from a study of T cell clones after liver transplantation. Study details: Draws occurred before transplant, before withdrawal, and after complete or failed withdrawal. Study findings and constraints: These preliminary findings come from unstandardized post-transplant sampling times. Post-transplant, graft-donor-reactive CD4 TCRbeta sequences in blood dropped significantly in most of the 8 subjects. A larger donor-reactive than third-party decline suggested partial antigen-specific deletion.

In the case of this clone: The target antigen is unknown.

The data were produced by immunoSEQ multiplex PCR, yet TCRdb's version contains in-frame clones alone and is incomplete. The sample lists approximately 19,000 clones; more than 75% were seen once. The clonotype was recovered from a human patient who received a liver transplant. Certain T cells may be donor cells from the graft. Sequencing used CD8+ T cells from blood, obtained less than 50 months after liver transplant.

The chain's CDR3 is CASSLLRAMDYGYTF. CDR3 DNA: TGTGCCAGCAGTTTGCTCAGGGCCATGGACTATGGCTACACCTTC. The rearrangement uses TRBV6-6 and TRBJ1-2; D may be TRBD1 (5 bases). The germline gives CDR1 MNHNY, CDR2 SVGAGI (reference sequence). V lost 4 bases, J lost 3 bases, and 15 bases lay in between. The CDR3 covers 15 residues.